This TCR beta chain originates from a study of cytotoxic CD8 clonotypes in ibrutinib-treated CLL. Study at large: IGHV unmutated roughly 17; relapsed/refractory about a dozen; treatment-naive roughly 15. With a range of 6 to 36, the median treatment time before response samples were taken was approximately 12 months.

Whole-study findings and limits: Baseline levels were approached again at progression, after clonality had risen at ibrutinib response.

Details on this clone: Antigen specificity is unknown.

With cryopreserved PBMCs as the source, roughly 2 micrograms of genomic DNA went to TCR beta libraries. Looked up from germline, CDR1 is GTSNPN and CDR2 is SVGIG (reference sequence). The CDR3 contains 14 residues. Trimming stripped 3 bases from V and 0 bases from J, with 12 bases between. The protocol was immunoSEQ multiplex PCR, while the TCRdb copy is restricted to in-frame clones and leaves out a portion. The repertoire holds about 310,000 clones, more than 65% seen once, with roughly 6.3% in the top ten. This TCR was recovered from a human donor with chronic lymphocytic leukemia. The sequenced sample was PBMCs, obtained before ibrutinib treatment. The V gene is TRBV30, the J gene TRBJ2-7; D not resolved. Here the CDR3 DNA reads TGTGCCTGGAGGTTTGGCTCAAGCTCCTACGAGCAGTACTTC. It encodes CAWRFGSSSYEQYF.